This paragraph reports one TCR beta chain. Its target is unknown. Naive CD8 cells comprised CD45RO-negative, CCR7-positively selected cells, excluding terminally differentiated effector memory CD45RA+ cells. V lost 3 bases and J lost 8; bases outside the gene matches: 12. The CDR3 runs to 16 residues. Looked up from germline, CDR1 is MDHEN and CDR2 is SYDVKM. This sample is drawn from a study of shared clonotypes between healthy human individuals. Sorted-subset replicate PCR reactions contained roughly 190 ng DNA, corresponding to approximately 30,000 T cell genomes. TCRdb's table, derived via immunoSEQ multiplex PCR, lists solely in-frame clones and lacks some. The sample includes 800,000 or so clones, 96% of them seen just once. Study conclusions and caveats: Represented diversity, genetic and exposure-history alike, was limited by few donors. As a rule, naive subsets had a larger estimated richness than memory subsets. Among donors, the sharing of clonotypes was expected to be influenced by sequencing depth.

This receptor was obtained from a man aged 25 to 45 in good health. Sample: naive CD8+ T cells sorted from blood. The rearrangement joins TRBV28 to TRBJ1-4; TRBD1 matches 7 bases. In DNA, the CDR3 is TGTGCCAGCAGTTTGCGTGTTAGAGGGGGCGAGGAAAAACTGTTTTTT. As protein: CASSLRVRGGEEKLFF.